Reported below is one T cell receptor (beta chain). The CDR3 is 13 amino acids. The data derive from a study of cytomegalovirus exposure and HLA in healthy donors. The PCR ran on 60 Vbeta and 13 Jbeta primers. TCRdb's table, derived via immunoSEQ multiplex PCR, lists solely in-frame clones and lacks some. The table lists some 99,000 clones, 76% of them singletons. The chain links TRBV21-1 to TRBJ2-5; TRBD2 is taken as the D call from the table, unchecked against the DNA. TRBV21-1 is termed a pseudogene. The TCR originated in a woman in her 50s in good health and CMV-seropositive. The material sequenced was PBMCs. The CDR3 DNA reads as TGTGCCAGCAGTAATCGGGGGGGAGAGACCCAGTACTTC. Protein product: CASSNRGGETQYF.